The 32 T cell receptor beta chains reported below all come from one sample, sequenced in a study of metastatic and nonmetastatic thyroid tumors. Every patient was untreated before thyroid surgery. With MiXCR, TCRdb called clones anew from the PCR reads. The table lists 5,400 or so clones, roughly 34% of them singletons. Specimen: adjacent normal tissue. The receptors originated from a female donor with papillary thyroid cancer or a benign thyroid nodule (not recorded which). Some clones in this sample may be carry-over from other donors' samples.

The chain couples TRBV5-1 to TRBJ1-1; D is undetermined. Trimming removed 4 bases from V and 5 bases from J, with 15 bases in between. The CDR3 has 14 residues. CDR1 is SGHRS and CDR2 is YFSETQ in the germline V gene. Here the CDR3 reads CASSLDSKWTEAFF. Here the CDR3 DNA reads TGCGCCAGCAGCCTGGATTCAAAATGGACTGAAGCTTTCTTT.

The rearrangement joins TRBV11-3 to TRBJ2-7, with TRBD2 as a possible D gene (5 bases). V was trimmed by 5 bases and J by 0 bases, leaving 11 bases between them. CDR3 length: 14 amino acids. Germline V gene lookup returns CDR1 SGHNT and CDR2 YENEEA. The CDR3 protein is CASSPAGSSYEQYF. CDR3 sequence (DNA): TGTGCCAGCAGCCCAGCTGGGAGCTCCTACGAGCAGTACTTC. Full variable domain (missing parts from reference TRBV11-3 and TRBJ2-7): EAGVVQSPRYKIIEKKQPVAFWCNPISGHNTLYWYLQNLGQGPELLIRYENEEAVDDSQLPKDRFSAERLKGVDSTLKIQPAELGDSAVYLCASSPAGSSYEQYFGPGTRLTVT.

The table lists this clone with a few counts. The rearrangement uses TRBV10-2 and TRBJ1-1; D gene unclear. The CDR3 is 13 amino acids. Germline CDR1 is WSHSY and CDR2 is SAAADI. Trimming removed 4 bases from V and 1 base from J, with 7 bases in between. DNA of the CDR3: TGCGCCAGCAGTGCGACGGCGAACACTGAAGCTTTCTTT. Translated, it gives CASSATANTEAFF.

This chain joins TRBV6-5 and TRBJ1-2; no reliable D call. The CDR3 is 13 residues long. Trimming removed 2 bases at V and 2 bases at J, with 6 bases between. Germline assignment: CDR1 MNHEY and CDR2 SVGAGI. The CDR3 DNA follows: TGTGCCAGCAGTTACCGGACCAACTATGGCTACACCTTC. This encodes CASSYRTNYGYTF.

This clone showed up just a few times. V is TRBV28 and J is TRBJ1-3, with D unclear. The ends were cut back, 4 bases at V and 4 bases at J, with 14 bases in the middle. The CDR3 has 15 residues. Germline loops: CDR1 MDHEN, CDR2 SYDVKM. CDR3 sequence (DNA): TGTGCCAGCAGTTCACTACGGATTGCGGGAAACACCATATATTTT. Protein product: CASSSLRIAGNTIYF.

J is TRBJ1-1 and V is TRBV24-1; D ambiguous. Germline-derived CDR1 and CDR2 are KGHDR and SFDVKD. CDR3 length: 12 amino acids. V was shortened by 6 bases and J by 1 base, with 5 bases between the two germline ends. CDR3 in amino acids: CATSKGNTEAFF. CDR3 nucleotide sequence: TGTGCCACCAGTAAAGGGAACACTGAAGCTTTCTTT.

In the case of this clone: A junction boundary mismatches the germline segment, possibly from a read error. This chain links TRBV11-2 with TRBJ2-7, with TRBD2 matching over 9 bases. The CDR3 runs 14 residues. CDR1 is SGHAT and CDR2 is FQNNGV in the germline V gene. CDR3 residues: CASSLDYGSSGRYF. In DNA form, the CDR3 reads TGTGCCAGCAGCTTAGATTATGGGTCGAGCGGGAGGTATTTC.

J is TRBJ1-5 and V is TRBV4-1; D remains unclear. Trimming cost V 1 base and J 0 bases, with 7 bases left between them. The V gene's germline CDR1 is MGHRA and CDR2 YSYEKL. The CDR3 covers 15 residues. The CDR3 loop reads CASSQVVGSNQPQHF. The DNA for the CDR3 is TGCGCCAGCAGCCAAGTGGTCGGTAGCAATCAGCCCCAGCATTTT.

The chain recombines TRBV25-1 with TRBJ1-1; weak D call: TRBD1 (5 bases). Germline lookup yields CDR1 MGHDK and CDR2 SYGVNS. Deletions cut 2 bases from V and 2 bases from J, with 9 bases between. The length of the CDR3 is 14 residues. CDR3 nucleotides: TGTGCCAGCAGTGAAGGGGCGGAAAACACTGAAGCTTTCTTT. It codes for CASSEGAENTEAFF.

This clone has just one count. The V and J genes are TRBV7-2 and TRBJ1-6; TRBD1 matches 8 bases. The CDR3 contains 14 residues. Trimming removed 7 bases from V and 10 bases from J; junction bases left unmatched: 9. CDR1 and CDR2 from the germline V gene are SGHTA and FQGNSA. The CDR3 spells CASKDRTGSSPLHF. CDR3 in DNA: TGTGCCAGCAAGGACCGGACAGGGAGCTCACCCCTCCACTTT. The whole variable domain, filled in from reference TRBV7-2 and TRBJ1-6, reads GAGVSQSPSNKVTEKGKDVELRCDPISGHTALYWYRQSLGQGLEFLIYFQGNSAPDKSGLPSDRFSAERTGGSVSTLTIQRTQQEDSAVYLCASKDRTGSSPLHFGNGTRLTVT.

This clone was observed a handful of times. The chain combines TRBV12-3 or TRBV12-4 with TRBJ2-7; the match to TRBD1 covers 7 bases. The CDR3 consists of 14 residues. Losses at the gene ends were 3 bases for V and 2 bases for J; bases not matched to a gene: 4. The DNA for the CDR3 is TGTGCCAGCAGTTTCCGGACAGGAACCTACGAGCAGTACTTC. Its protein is CASSFRTGTYEQYF.

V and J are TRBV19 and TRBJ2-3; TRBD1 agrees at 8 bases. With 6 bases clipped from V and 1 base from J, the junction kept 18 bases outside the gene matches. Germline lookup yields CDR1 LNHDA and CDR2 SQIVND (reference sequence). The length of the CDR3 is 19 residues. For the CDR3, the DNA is TGTGCCAGTAGCGGGACAGGCCGGCTCGGGAGACCTCGCACAGATACGCAGTATTTT. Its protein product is CASSGTGRLGRPRTDTQYF.

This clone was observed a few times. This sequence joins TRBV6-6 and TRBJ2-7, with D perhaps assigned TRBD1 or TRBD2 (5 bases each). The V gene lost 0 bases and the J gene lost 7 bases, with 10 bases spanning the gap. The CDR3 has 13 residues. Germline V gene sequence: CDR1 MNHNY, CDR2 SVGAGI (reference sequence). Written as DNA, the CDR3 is TGTGCCAGCAGTTACTCTTCGGGGCGGGAGCAGTACTTC. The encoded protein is CASSYSSGREQYF.

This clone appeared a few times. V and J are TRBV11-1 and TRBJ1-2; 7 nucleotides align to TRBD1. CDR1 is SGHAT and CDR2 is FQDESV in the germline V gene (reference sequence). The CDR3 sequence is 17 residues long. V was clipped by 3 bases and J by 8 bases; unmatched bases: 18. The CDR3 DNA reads TGTGCCAGCAGCTTCCCAGGGGGGGGCAGGACCTTCTTCGGCTACACCTTC. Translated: CASSFPGGGRTFFGYTF.

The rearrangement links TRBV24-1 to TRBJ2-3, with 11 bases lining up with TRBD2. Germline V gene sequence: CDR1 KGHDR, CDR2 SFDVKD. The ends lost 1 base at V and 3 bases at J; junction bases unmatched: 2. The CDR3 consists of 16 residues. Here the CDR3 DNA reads TGTGCCACCAGTGATTTCAGGACTAGCGGGACAGATACGCAGTATTTT. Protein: CATSDFRTSGTDTQYF.

The CDR3 region has the DNA TGTGCCAGCACCGCCAAAGGGCGGGGAGGCTACACCTTC. It codes for CASTAKGRGGYTF. The chain joins TRBV5-6 to TRBJ1-2; D call uncertain. This CDR3 has 13 residues. Germline CDR1 SGHDT, CDR2 YYEEEE. V lost 6 bases, J lost 8 bases, and 17 bases lay in between.

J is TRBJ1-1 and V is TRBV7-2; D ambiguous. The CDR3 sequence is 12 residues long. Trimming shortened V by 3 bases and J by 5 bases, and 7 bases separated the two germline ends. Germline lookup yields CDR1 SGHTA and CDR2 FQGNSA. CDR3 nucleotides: TGTGCCAGCAGCTTTTTATATACTGAAGCTTTCTTT. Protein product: CASSFLYTEAFF.

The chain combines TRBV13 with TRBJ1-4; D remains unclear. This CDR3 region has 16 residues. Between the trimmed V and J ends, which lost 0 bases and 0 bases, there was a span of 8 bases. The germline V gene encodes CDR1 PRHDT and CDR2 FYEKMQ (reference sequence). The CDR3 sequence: CASSLGAGTTNEKLFF. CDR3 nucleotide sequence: TGTGCCAGCAGCTTAGGAGCCGGGACAACTAATGAAAAACTGTTTTTT.

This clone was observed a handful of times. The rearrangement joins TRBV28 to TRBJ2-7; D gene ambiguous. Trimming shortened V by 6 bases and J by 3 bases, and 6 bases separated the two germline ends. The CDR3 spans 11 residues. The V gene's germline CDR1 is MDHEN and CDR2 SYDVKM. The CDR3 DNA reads TGTGCCAGCAGCCGTCTCTACGAGCAGTACTTC. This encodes CASSRLYEQYF.

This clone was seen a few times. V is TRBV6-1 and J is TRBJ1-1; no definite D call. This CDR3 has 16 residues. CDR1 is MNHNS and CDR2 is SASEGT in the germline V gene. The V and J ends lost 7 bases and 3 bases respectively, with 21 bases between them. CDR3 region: CASTLLRWGSDTEAFF. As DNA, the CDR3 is TGTGCCAGCACCCTACTCCGTTGGGGTTCGGACACTGAAGCTTTCTTT.

The CDR3 bases are TGCGCCAGCAGCGAGGGAATCGACTCACCCCTCCACTTT. Translating it yields CASSEGIDSPLHF. The chain combines TRBV5-1 with TRBJ1-6; D is unclear. The CDR3 spans 13 residues. Per germline, CDR1 SGHRS and CDR2 YFSETQ. V lost 4 bases, J lost 10 bases, and 12 bases lay in between.

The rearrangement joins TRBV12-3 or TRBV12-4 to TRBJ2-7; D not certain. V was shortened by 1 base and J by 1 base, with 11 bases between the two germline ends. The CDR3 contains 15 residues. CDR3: CASSLDGRVSYEQYF. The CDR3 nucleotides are TGTGCCAGCAGTTTAGACGGACGGGTGTCCTACGAGCAGTACTTC.

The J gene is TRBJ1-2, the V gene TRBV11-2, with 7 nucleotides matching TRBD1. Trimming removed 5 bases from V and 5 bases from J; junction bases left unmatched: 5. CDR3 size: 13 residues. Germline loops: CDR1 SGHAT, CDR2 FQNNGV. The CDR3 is CASSPARGYGYTF. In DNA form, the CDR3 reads TGTGCCAGCAGCCCCGCCAGGGGGTATGGCTACACCTTC.

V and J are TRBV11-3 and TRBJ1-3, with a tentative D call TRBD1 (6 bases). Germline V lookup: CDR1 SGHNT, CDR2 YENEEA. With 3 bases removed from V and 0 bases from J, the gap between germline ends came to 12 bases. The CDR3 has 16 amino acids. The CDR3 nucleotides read TGTGCCAGCAGCTTTGAGGGGGGCCACTCTGGAAACACCATATATTTT. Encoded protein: CASSFEGGHSGNTIYF.

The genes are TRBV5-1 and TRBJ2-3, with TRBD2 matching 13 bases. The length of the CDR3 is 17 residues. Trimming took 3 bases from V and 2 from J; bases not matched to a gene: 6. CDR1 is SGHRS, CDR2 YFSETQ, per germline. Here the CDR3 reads CASSSAGTSGITDTQYF. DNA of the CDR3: TGCGCCAGCAGCTCGGCCGGGACTAGCGGGATCACAGATACGCAGTATTTT.

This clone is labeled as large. CDR3 protein: CASSYSSTVGVPYEQYF. In DNA, the CDR3 is TGTGCCAGCAGTTACTCGTCCACGGTTGGGGTTCCGTACGAGCAGTACTTC. This chain joins TRBV6-5 and TRBJ2-7, with D unresolved. The V gene's germline CDR1 is MNHEY and CDR2 SVGAGI. Trimming took 0 bases from V and 4 from J, leaving 19 bases between them. The CDR3 covers 17 residues.

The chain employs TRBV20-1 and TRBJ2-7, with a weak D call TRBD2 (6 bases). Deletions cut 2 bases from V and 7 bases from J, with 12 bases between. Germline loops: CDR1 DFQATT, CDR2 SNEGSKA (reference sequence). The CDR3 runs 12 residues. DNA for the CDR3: TGCAGTGCTAGACTAGCGATGTTGGAGCAGTACTTC. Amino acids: CSARLAMLEQYF.

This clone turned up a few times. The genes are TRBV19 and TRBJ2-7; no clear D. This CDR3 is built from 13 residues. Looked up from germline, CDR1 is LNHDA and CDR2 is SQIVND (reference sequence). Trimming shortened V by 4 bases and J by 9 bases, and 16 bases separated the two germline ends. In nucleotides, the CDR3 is TGTGCCAGTAGTAATTTGCTCAGCCGCAGGCAGTACTTC. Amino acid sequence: CASSNLLSRRQYF. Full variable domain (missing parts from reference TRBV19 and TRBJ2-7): DGGITQSPKYLFRKEGQNVTLSCEQNLNHDAMYWYRQDPGQGLRLIYYSQIVNDFQKGDIAEGYSVSREKKESFPLTVTSAQKNPTAFYLCASSNLLSRRQYFGPGTRLTVT.

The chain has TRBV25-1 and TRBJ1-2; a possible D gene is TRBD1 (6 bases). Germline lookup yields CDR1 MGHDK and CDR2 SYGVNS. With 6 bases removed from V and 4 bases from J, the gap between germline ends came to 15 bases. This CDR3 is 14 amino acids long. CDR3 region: CASSPGQKLYGYTF. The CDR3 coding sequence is TGTGCCAGCAGCCCCGGACAGAAACTCTATGGCTACACCTTC.

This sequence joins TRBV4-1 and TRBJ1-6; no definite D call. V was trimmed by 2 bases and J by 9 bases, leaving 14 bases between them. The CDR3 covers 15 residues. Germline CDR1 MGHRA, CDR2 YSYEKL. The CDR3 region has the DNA TGCGCCAGCAGCCAATACACCGAGGAGGGTTCACCCCTCCACTTT. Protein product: CASSQYTEEGSPLHF.

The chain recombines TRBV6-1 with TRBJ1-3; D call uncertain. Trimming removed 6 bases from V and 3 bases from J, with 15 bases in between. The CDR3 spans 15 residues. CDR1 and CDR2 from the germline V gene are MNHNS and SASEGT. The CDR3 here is CASRSDQRGGNTIYF. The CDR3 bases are TGTGCCAGCAGGTCGGATCAGAGAGGTGGAAACACCATATATTTT.

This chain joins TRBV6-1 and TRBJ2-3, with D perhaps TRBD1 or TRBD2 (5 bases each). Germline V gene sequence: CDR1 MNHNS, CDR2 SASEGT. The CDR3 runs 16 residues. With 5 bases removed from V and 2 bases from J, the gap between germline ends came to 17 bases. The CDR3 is CASSLRDGYLTDTQYF. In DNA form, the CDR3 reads TGTGCCAGCAGTCTCCGGGACGGCTACCTCACAGATACGCAGTATTTT.